Detailed here is one TCR beta chain. The CDR3 has 14 amino acids. V lost 5 bases to trimming and J lost 7 bases, with 12 bases between them. CDR1 and CDR2 from the germline V gene are MNHNY and SVGAGI (reference sequence). This specimen comes from a study of control samples from healthy donors and cancer patients. Data came from immunoSEQ multiplex PCR; TCRdb stores just in-frame clones and leaves some out. The data hold roughly 120,000 clones, with about 87% observed a single time. The TCR originated in a man between 40 and 49 years old in good health. The material sequenced was blood. This chain joins TRBV6-6 and TRBJ1-6, with D unclear. The CDR3 sequence is CASSQSEGNSPLHF. CDR3 DNA: TGTGCCAGCAGTCAATCAGAGGGAAATTCACCCCTCCACTTT.